This TCR beta chain was sequenced in a study of monozygotic twins with inflammatory bowel disease. CDR1 is ENHRY and CDR2 is SYGVKD in the germline V gene. This CDR3 is 17 amino acids long. Total RNA amounting to about 3,600 ng went into each TCR library. Each UMI, carrying a 6-nucleotide sample barcode, came from template switching. Following a re-call of the 5' RACE reads, TCRdb has one entry per CDR3 protein and lacks DNA. The sample features approximately 400,000 distinct CDR3 sequences, with 2% to 3% in its top ten. Sequenced material: blood. The clonotype originates from a human donor with ulcerative colitis or Crohn's disease, or a healthy co-twin of an affected twin (not recorded which). J is TRBJ1-2 and V is TRBV10-3. The CDR3 here is CAIIEDAGGAPIYGYTF.